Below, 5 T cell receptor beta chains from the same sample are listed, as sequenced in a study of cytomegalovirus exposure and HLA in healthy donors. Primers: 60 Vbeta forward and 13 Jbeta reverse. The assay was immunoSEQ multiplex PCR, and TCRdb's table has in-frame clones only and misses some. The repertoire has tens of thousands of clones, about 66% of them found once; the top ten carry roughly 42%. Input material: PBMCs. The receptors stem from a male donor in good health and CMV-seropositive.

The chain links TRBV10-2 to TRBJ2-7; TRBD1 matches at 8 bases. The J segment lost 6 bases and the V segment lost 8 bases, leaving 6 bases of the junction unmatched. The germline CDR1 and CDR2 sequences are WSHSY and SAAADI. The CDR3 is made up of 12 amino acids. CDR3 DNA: TGCGCCAGCCGGGACAGGCTAGGCGAGCAGTACTTC. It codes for CASRDRLGEQYF.

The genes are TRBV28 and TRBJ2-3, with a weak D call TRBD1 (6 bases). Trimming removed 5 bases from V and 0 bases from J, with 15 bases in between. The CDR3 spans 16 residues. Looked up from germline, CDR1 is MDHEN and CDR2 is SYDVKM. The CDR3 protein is CASSKGQSTSTDTQYF. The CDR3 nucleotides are TGTGCCAGCAGTAAAGGACAGAGCACTAGCACAGATACGCAGTATTTT. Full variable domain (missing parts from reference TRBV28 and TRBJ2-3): DVKVTQSSRYLVKRTGEKVFLECVQDMDHENMFWYRQDPGLGLRLIYFSYDVKMKEKGDIPEGYSVSREKKERFSLILESASTNQTSMYLCASSKGQSTSTDTQYFGPGTRLTVL.

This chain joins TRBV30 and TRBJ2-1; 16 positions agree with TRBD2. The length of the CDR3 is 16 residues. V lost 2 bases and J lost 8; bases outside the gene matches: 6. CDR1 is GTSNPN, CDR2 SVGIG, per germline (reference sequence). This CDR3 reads CAWSPGLAGGPHEQFF. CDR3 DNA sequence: TGTGCCTGGAGTCCGGGACTAGCGGGAGGGCCCCATGAGCAGTTCTTC. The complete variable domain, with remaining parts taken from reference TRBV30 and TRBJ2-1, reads SQTIHQWPATLVQPVGSPLSLECTVEGTSNPNLYWYRQAAGRGLQLLFYSVGIGQISSEVPQNLSASRPQDRQFILSSKKLLLSDSGFYLCAWSPGLAGGPHEQFFGPGTRLTVL.

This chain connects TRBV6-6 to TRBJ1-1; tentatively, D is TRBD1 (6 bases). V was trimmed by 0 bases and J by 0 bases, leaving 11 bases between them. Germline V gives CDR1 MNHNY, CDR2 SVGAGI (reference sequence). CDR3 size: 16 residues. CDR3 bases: TGTGCCAGCAGTTACTCGTTCACAGGGTTGAACACTGAAGCTTTCTTT. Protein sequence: CASSYSFTGLNTEAFF.

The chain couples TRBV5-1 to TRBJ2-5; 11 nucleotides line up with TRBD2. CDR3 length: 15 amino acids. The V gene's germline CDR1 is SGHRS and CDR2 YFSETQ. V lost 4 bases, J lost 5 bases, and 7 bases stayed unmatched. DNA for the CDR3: TGCGCCAGCAGCCCGGGTAGCGGGAGGGCGGAGACCCAGTACTTC. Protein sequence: CASSPGSGRAETQYF.